This T cell receptor beta chain is drawn from a study of blood T cells in healthy people across ages. The V gene lost 7 bases and the J gene lost 11 bases, with 20 bases spanning the gap. The CDR3 has 12 amino acids. The germline gives CDR1 DFQATT, CDR2 SNEGSKA (reference sequence). A second about 7 to 12 cycle PCR used barcoded and J-beta primers. Via MiXCR, TCRdb re-called the 5' RACE reads, giving one row per CDR3 protein. The sample contains around 970,000 distinct CDR3 sequences, roughly 47% of which appear only once. In this sample, this clonotype turned up a few times. The V gene is TRBV20-1, the J gene TRBJ2-5; D possibly uses TRBD1 or TRBD2 (5 bases each). The sequenced sample was blood. The receptor was isolated from a woman aged 55 to 70 in good health. CDR3 sequence: CSGEGRANEQYF. CDR3 coding DNA: TGCAGTGGCGAGGGGCGGGCAAATGAGCAGTACTTC.